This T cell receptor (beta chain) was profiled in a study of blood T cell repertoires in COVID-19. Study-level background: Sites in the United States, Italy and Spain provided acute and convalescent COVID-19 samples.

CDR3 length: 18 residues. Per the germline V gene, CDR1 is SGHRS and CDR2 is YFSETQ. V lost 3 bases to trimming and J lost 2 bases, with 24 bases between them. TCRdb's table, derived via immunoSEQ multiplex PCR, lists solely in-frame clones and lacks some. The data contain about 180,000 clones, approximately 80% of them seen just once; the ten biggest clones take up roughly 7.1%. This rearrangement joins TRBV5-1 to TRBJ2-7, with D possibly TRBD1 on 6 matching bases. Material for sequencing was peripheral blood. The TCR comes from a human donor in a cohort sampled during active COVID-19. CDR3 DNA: TGCGCCAGCAGCTGGGGTAGGGGGTTAGGACCCTGGCCCTACGAGCAGTACTTC. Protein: CASSWGRGLGPWPYEQYF.